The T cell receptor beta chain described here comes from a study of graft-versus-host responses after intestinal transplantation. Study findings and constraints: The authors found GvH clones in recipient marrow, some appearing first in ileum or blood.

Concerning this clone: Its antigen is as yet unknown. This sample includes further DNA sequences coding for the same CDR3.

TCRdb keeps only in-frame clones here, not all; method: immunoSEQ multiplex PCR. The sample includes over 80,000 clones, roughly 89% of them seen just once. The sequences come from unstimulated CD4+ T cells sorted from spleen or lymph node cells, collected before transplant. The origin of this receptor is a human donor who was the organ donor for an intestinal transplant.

The CDR3 nucleotides are TGCGCCAGCAGCCAGGGACTTTCTGGAAACACCATATATTTT. Protein: CASSQGLSGNTIYF. This rearrangement joins TRBV5-1 to TRBJ1-3; weak D call: TRBD1 (5 bases). Germline CDR1 and CDR2: SGHRS and YFSETQ. The V and J ends lost 4 bases and 1 base respectively, with 9 bases between them. This CDR3 contains 14 residues.